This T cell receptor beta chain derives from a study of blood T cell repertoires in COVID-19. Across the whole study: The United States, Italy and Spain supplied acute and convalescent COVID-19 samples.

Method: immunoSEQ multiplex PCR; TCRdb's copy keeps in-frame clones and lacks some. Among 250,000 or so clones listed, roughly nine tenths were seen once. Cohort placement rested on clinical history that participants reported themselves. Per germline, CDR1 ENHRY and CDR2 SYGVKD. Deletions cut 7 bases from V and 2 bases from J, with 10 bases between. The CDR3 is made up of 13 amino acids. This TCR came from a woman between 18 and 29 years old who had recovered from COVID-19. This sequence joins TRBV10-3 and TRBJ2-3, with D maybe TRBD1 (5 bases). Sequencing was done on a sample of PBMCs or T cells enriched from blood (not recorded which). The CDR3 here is CAITAGPTDTQYF. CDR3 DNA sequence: TGTGCCATCACGGCAGGGCCCACAGATACGCAGTATTTT.